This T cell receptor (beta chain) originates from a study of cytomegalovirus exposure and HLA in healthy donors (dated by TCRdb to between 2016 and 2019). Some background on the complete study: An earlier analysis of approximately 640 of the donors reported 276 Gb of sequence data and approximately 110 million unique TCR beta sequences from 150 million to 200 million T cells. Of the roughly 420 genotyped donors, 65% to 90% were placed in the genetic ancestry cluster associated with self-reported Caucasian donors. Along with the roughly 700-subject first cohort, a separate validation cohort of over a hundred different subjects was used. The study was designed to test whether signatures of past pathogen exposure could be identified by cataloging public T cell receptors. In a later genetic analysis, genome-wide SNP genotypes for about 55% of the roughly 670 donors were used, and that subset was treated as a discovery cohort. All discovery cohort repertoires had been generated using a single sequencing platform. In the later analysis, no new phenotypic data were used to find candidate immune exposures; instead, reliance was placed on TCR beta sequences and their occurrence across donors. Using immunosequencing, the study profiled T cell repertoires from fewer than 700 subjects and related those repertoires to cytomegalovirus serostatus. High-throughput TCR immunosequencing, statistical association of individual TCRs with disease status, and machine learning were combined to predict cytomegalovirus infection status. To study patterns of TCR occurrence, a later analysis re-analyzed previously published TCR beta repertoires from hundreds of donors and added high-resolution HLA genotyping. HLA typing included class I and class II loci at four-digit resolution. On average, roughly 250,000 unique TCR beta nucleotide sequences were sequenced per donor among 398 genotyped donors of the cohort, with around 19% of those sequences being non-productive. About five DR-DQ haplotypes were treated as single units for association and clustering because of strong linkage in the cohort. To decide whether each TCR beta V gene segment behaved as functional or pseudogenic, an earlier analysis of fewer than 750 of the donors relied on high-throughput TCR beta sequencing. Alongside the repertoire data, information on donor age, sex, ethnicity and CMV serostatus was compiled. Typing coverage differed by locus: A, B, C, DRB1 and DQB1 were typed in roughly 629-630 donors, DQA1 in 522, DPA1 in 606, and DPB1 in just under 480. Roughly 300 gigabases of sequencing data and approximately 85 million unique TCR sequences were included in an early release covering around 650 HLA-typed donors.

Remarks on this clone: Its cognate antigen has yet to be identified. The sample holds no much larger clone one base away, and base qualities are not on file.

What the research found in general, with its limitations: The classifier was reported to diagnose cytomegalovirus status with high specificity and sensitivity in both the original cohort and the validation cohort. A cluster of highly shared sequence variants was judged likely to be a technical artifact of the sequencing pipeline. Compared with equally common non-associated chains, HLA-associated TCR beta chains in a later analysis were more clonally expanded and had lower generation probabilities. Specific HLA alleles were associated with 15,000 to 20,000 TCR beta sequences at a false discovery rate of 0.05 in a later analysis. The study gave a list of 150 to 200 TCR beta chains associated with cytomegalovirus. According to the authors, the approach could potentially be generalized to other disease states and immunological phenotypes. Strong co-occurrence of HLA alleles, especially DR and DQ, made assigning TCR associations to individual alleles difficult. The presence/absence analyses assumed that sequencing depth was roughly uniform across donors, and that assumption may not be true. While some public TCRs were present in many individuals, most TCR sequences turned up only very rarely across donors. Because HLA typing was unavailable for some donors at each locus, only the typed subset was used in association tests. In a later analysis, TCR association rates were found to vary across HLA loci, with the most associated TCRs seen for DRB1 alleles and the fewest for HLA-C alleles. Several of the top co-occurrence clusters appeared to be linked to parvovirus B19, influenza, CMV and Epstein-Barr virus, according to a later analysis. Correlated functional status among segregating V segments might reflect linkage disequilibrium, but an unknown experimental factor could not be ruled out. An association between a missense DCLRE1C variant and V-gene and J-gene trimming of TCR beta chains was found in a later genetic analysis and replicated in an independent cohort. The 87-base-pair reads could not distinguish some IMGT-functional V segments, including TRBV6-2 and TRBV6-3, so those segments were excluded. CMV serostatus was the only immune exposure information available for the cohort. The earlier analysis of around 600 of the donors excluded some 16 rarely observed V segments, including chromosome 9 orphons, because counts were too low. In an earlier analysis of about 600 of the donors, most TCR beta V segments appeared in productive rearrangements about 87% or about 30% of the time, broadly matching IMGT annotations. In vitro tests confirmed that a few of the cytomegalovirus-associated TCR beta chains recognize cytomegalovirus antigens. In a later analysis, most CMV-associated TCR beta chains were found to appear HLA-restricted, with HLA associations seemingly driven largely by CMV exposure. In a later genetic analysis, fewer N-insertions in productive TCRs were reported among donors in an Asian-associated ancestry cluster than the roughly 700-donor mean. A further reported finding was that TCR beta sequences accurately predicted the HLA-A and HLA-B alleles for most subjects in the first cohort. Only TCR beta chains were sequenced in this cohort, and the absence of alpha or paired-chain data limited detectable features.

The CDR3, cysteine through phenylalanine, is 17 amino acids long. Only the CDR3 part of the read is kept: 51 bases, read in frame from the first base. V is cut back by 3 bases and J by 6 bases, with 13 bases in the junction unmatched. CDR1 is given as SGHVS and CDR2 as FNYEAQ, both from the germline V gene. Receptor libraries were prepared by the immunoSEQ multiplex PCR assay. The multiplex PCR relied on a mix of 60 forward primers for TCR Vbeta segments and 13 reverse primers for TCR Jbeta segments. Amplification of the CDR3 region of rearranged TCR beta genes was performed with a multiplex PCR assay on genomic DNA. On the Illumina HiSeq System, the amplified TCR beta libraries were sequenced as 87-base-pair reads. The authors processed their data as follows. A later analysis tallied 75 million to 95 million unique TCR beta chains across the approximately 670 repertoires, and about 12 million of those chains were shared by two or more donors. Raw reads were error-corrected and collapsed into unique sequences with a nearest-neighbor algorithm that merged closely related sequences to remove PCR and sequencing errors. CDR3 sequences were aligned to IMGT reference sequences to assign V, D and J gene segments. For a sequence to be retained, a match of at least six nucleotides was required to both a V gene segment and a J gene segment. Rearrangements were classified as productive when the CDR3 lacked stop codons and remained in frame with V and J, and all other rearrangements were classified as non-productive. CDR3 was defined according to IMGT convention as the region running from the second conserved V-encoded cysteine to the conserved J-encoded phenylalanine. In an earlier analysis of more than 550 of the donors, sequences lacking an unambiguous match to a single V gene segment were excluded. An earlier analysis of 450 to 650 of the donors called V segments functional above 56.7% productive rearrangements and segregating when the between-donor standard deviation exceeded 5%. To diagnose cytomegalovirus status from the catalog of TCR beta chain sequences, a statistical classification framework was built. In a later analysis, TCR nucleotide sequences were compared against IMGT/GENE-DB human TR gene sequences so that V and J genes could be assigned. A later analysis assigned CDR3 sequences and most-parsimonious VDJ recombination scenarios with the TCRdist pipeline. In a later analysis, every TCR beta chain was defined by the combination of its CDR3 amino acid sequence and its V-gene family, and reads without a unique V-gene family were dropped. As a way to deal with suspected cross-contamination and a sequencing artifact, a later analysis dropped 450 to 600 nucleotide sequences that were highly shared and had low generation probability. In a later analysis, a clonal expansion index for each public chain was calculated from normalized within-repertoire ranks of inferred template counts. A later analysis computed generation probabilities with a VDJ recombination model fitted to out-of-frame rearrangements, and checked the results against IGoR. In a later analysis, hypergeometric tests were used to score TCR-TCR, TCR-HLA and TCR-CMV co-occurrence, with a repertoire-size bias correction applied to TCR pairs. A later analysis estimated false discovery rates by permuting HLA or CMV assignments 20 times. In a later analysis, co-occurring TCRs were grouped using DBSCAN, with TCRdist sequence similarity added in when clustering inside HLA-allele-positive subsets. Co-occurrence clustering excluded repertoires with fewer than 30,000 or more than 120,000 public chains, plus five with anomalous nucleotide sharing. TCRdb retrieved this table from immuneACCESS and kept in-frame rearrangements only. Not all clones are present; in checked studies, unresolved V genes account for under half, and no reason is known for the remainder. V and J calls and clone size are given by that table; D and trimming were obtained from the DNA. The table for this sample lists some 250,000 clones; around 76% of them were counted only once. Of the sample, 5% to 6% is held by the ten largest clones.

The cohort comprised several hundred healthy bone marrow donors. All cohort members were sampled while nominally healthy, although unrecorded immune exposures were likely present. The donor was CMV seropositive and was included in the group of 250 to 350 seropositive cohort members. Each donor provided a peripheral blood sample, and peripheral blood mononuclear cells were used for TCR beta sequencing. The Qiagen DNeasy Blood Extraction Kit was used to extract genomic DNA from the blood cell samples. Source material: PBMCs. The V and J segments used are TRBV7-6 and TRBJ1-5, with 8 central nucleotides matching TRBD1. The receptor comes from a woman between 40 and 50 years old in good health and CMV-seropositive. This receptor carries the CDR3 CASSLVAGGSGFQPQHF. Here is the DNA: TGTGCCAGCAGCTTGGTGGCAGGGGGCTCGGGTTTTCAGCCCCAGCATTTT.